A selection of T cell receptor beta chains follows, all from one sample in a study of radiation and T cells in renal cell carcinoma. Produced via immunoSEQ multiplex PCR; TCRdb's table is partial and in-frame only. This table holds about 95,000 clones, 70% to 90% found once. Sequencing was performed on blood, taken from a patient whose treatment included radiotherapy and nephrectomy. These receptors were collected from a man between 50 and 59 years old with renal cell carcinoma. Each CDR3 is given with its conserved first and last residue. The D gene is left open where the match is weak. Clone sizes are given selectively: once, few, many, or a class where the clone is expanded.

j_call: TRBJ1-6; d_call: NA; clone_size: once; v_call: TRBV7-9; cdr3_nt: TGTGCCAGCAGCTTAAGGTCACCCCTCCACTTT; cdr3_aa: CASSLRSPLHF
j_call: TRBJ2-7; d_call: TRBD2; clone_size: NA; v_call: TRBV5-1; cdr3_nt: TGCGCCAGCAGCTTGGGGACTAGCGGAACCTACGAGCAGTACTTC; cdr3_aa: CASSLGTSGTYEQYF
j_call: TRBJ2-7; d_call: NA; clone_size: NA; v_call: TRBV11-3; cdr3_nt: TGTGCCAGCAGCCCCAGCGGCGTGCCCTCCTACGAGCAGTACTTC; cdr3_aa: CASSPSGVPSYEQYF
j_call: TRBJ1-6; d_call: NA; clone_size: NA; v_call: TRBV7-9; cdr3_nt: TGTGCCAGCATCCAAGGATCTGCCTCCTATAATTCACCCCTCCACTTT; cdr3_aa: CASIQGSASYNSPLHF
j_call: TRBJ2-5; d_call: NA; clone_size: NA; v_call: TRBV5-5; cdr3_nt: TGTGCCAGCAGCTTGTATGGACCGCCAGGAGAGACCCAGTACTTC; cdr3_aa: CASSLYGPPGETQYF
j_call: TRBJ1-5; d_call: NA; clone_size: NA; v_call: TRBV18; cdr3_nt: TGTGCCAGCTCACCAGGCCAGGGTCTCGATCAGCCCCAGCATTTT; cdr3_aa: CASSPGQGLDQPQHF
j_call: TRBJ2-7; d_call: TRBD1; clone_size: NA; v_call: TRBV6-6; cdr3_nt: TGTGCCAGCAGCCGCGGACAGGGCTACGAGCAGTACTTC; cdr3_aa: CASSRGQGYEQYF
j_call: TRBJ2-3; d_call: NA; clone_size: few; v_call: TRBV5-1; cdr3_nt: TGCGCCAGCAGCTTCACAGGAGACCCTACAGATACGCAGTATTTT; cdr3_aa: CASSFTGDPTDTQYF
j_call: TRBJ1-5; d_call: NA; clone_size: NA; v_call: TRBV2; cdr3_nt: TGTGCCAGCAGTGTCGAAGGGGGGAATAGCAATCAGCCCCAGCATTTT; cdr3_aa: CASSVEGGNSNQPQHF
j_call: TRBJ2-5; d_call: TRBD1; clone_size: NA; v_call: TRBV11-1; cdr3_nt: TGTGCCAGCAGCTTAGTAACTCCGGGACAGGGGTCGGGAGAGACCCAGTACTTC; cdr3_aa: CASSLVTPGQGSGETQYF